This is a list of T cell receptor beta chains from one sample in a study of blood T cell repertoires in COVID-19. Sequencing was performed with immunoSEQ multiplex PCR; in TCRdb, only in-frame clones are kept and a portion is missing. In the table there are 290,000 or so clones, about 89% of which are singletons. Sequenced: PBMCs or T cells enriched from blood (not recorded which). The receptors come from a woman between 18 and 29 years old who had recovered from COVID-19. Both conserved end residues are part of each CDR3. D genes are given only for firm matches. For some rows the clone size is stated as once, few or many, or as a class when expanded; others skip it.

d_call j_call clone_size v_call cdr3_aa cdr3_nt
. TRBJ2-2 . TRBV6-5 CASSRTGGELFF TGTGCCAGCAGTAGGACTGGGGGGGAGCTGTTTTTT
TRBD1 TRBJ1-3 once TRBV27 CASSFRGQGRGNTIYF TGTGCCAGCAGTTTTCGGGGACAGGGGCGAGGAAACACCATATATTTT
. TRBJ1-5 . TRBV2 CASNRDNNNQPQHF TGTGCCAGCAACCGGGACAACAACAATCAGCCCCAGCATTTT
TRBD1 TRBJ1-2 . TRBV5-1 CASSSGQGSLRGYTF TGCGCCAGCAGCTCTGGACAGGGTTCGTTGAGGGGCTACACCTTC
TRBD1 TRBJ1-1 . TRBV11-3 CASSLTGKKVAFF TGTGCCAGCAGCTTGACAGGGAAGAAGGTCGCTTTCTTT
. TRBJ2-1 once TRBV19 CASTSIRTGYNEQFF TGTGCCAGTACCTCTATCCGGACTGGATACAATGAGCAGTTCTTC
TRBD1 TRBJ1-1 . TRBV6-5 CASLDRGNTEAFF TGTGCCAGCCTTGACAGGGGGAACACTGAAGCTTTCTTT
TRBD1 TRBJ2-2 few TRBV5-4 CASSLDRGGTGELFF TGTGCCAGCAGCTTAGACAGGGGAGGCACCGGGGAGCTGTTTTTT
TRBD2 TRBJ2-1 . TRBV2 CASRYRSGRSYNEQFF TGTGCCAGCAGATATCGGAGCGGGAGGTCCTACAATGAGCAGTTCTTC
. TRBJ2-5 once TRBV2 CASSAGDRVTSGETQYF TGTGCCAGCAGTGCGGGGGACAGAGTCACTTCGGGGGAGACCCAGTACTTC
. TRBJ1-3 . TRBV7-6 CASSLARGSGNTIYF TGTGCCAGCAGCTTAGCCCGGGGGTCAGGAAACACCATATATTTT
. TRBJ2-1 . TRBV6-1 CASSEAGGAYNEQFF TGTGCCAGCAGTGAAGCGGGGGGTGCCTACAATGAGCAGTTCTTC
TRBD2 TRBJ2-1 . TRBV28 CASSSSTSGPSWGDEQFF TGTGCCAGCAGTTCGTCGACTAGCGGACCTTCCTGGGGGGATGAGCAGTTCTTC
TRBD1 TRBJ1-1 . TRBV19 CASSMGRGETEAFF TGTGCCAGTAGTATGGGCAGGGGGGAAACTGAAGCTTTCTTT
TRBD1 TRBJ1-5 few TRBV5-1 CASSLGTGGGQPQHF TGCGCCAGCAGCTTGGGAACAGGGGGCGGTCAGCCCCAGCATTTT
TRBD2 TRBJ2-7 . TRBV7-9 CASTRGTSLNEQYF TGTGCCAGCACCCGGGGGACTAGCTTGAACGAGCAGTACTTC
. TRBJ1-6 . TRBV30 CAWSVRGTDSPLHF TGTGCCTGGAGTGTACGGGGGACGGATTCACCCCTCCACTTT
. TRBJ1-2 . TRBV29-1 CSVVSGESYGYTF TGCAGCGTTGTAAGTGGGGAGAGCTATGGCTACACCTTC
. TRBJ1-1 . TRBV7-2 CASSLEGAGTEAFF TGTGCCAGCAGCTTAGAAGGGGCGGGGACTGAAGCTTTCTTT
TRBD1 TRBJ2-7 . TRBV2 CASSGDRPTYEQYF TGTGCCAGCAGTGGGGACAGACCAACCTACGAGCAGTACTTC
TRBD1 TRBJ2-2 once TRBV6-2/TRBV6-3 CASSDPGQGVGNTGELFF TGTGCCAGCAGTGACCCGGGACAGGGGGTAGGAAACACCGGGGAGCTGTTTTTT
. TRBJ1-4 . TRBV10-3 CAISESGGPATNEKLFF TGTGCCATCAGTGAGTCGGGGGGGCCTGCAACTAATGAAAAACTGTTTTTT
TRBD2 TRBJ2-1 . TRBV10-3 CAISDDRGLPNEQFF TGTGCCATCAGTGATGATAGGGGACTACCCAATGAGCAGTTCTTC
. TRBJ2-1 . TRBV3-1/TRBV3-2 CASSQAAGHEQFF TGTGCCAGCAGCCAGGCGGCGGGCCATGAGCAGTTCTTC
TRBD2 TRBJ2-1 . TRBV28 CASSLSRTSATYNEQFF TGTGCCAGCAGTTTAAGTCGGACTAGCGCCACCTACAATGAGCAGTTCTTC
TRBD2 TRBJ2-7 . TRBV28 CASSPYSGNPYEQYF TGTGCCAGCAGTCCTTATAGCGGGAACCCCTACGAGCAGTACTTC
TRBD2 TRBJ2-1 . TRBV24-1 CATRRGGAAYNEQFF TGTGCCACCAGGCGGGGGGGGGCGGCCTACAATGAGCAGTTCTTC
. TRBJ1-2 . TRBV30 CSAELSQRGVGGYTF TGTTCGGCTGAACTCTCTCAGCGGGGAGTAGGAGGCTACACCTTC
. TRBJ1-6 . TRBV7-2 CASSLDANLGAPLHF TGTGCCAGCAGCTTAGACGCCAACTTGGGAGCACCCCTCCACTTT
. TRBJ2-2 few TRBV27 CASLRSWTGRAGELFF TGTGCCAGCCTGAGATCTTGGACAGGGAGGGCCGGGGAGCTGTTTTTT
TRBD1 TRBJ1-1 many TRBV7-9 CASSPEDRGIFTEAFF TGTGCCAGCAGCCCGGAGGACAGGGGTATTTTCACTGAAGCTTTCTTT
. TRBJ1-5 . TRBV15 CATSRAGYDSNQPQHF TGTGCCACCAGCAGAGCCGGTTATGATAGCAATCAGCCCCAGCATTTT
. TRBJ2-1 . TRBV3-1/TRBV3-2 CASSQDNYSNEQFF TGTGCCAGCAGCCAAGATAACTATTCGAATGAGCAGTTCTTC
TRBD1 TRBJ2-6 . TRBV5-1 CASSSDRVPGANVLTF TGCGCCAGCAGCTCCGACAGGGTCCCTGGGGCCAACGTCCTGACTTTC
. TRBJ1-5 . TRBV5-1 CASSLVGESNQPQHF TGCGCCAGCAGCTTGGTTGGGGAGTCCAATCAGCCCCAGCATTTT
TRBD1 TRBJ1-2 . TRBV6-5 CASKRTGGHGYTF TGTGCCAGCAAACGGACAGGGGGGCATGGCTACACCTTC
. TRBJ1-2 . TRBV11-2 CASKGALANYGYTF TGTGCCAGCAAAGGGGCTCTAGCTAACTATGGCTACACCTTC
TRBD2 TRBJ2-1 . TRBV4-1 CASSQFPGTSGIGNEQFF TGCGCCAGCAGCCAATTCCCTGGGACTAGCGGGATCGGCAATGAGCAGTTCTTC
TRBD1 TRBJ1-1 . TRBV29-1 CSAWTGVMNTEAFF TGCAGCGCCTGGACAGGGGTTATGAACACTGAAGCTTTCTTT
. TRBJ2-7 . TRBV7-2 CASSLQSSKADEQYF TGTGCCAGCAGCCTCCAGAGTAGCAAGGCAGACGAGCAGTACTTC
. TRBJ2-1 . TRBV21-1 CASSPRELAGGPESYNEQFF TGTGCCAGCAGCCCTCGAGAACTAGCGGGGGGGCCAGAGTCCTACAATGAGCAGTTCTTC
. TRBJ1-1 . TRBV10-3 CAISALGTEAFF TGTGCCATCAGTGCCCTCGGTACTGAAGCTTTCTTT
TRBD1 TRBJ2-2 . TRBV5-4 CASSKTGTGGSGELFF TGTGCCAGCAGTAAGACCGGGACAGGGGGGTCCGGGGAGCTGTTTTTT
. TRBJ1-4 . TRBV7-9 CASSLGLTNNEKLFF TGTGCCAGCAGCTTGGGGCTTACCAATAATGAAAAACTGTTTTTT
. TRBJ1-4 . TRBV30 CAWSVSGGSNEKLFF TGTGCCTGGAGTGTGTCCGGGGGGAGTAATGAAAAACTGTTTTTT
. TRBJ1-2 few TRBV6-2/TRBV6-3 CASSYAMSDYGYTF TGTGCCAGCAGTTACGCAATGAGTGACTATGGCTACACCTTC
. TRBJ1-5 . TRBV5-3 CARSWGQRNQPQHF TGTGCCAGAAGCTGGGGGCAGCGCAATCAGCCCCAGCATTTT
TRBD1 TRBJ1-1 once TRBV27 CASRGGQLNTEAFF TGTGCCAGCAGGGGGGGACAGCTGAACACTGAAGCTTTCTTT
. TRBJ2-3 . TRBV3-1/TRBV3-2 CASSLTGDTQYF TGTGCCAGCAGCCTTACGGGAGATACGCAGTATTTT
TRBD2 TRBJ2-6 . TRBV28 CASSLLAVGANVLTF TGTGCCAGCAGCCTACTAGCGGTCGGGGCCAACGTCCTGACTTTC
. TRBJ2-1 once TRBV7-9 CASSLVSDRLNNEQFF TGTGCCAGCAGCTTAGTAAGCGACCGATTAAACAATGAGCAGTTCTTC
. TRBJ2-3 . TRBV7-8 CASSLSGEDTQYF TGTGCCAGCAGCTTATCCGGGGAAGATACGCAGTATTTT
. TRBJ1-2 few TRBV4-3 CASSPTPENYGYTF TGCGCCAGCAGCCCCACGCCGGAGAACTATGGCTACACCTTC
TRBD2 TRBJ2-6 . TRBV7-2 CASSLRTSGGSGANVLTF TGTGCCAGCAGCCTAAGGACTAGCGGGGGGTCTGGGGCCAACGTCCTGACTTTC
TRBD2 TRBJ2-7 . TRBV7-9 CASSLTGGRDIFYEQYF TGTGCCAGCAGCCTCACCGGGGGGAGGGATATATTCTACGAGCAGTACTTC